The text below deals with one TCR beta chain. Its antigen is as yet unknown. The CDR3 length is 16 residues. Unmatched junction bases numbered 6, after V lost 0 bases and J lost 2 bases. Germline V gene lookup returns CDR1 SGHRS and CDR2 YFSETQ. One entry per CDR3 protein results from TCRdb running MiXCR on the reads. The table lists some 900,000 distinct CDR3 sequences, about 30% of them singletons. This entry belongs to a study of T cell repertoires in cytomegalovirus infection. The sequencing here drew on cultured CD8+ T cells from PBMCs, taken from culture after CMV antigen stimulation. The origin of this receptor is a human donor in good health (CMV status not recorded). Some clones in this sample may be carry-over from other donors' samples. V and J are TRBV5-1 and TRBJ2-3, with TRBD1 matching over 7 bases. The CDR3 loop is CASSLDEGGFTDTQYF. CDR3 DNA: TGCGCCAGCAGCTTGGATGAAGGGGGCTTCACAGATACGCAGTATTTT.